This T cell receptor beta chain was observed in a study of T cells after yellow fever vaccination. Study overall: SMART-Seq v4 Ultra Low Input prepared libraries from low-cell fractions.

MiXCR, applied by TCRdb to the 5' RACE reads, yields one record per CDR3 protein. This sample has approximately 610,000 distinct CDR3 sequences, with less than 20% found just once. CDR1 and CDR2 (germline): MNHEY, SMNVEV (reference sequence). The length of the CDR3 is 17 residues. J was trimmed by 4 bases and V by 2 bases; bases with no gene match: 6. The material was PBMCs, obtained about 5 days after the first yellow fever vaccination. This chain links TRBV27 with TRBJ2-2, with 11 nucleotides matching TRBD2. The clonotype was recovered from a young man who received the YFV17D yellow fever vaccine. The CDR3 DNA reads TGTGCCAGCAGTTTACTAGCGGGGGGCCCTGGCACCGGGGAGCTGTTTTTT. It codes for CASSLLAGGPGTGELFF.